The 20 T cell receptor beta chains listed next were all sequenced from one sample in a study of post-analysis software for immune sequencing data. Broader study findings: Four or five TRBV segments, including TRBV5-6, TRBV5-1 and TRBV20-1, were more frequent in patients than controls.

What these receptors recognize is not known. Unique-molecular-identifier-tagged TCR beta cDNA libraries were used. Each CDR3 protein is one row after TCRdb ran MiXCR on the PCR reads. The repertoire holds about 770,000 distinct CDR3 sequences, with just over 45% as singletons. Sequencing was performed on blood. The receptors here all came from a girl under 18 with multiple sclerosis.

The rearrangement links TRBV25-1 to TRBJ2-5; the D is unclear. The CDR3 is 13 amino acids. The germline V and J ends were trimmed by 1 base and 0 bases, with 3 bases remaining between them. From germline, CDR1 is MGHDK and CDR2 SYGVNS. The CDR3 loop reads CASSELDQETQYF. DNA of the CDR3: TGTGCCAGCAGTGAATTGGACCAAGAGACCCAGTACTTC. Complete variable domain (other parts from reference TRBV25-1 and TRBJ2-5): EADIYQTPRYLVIGTGKKITLECSQTMGHDKMYWYQQDPGMELHLIHYSYGVNSTEKGDLSSESTVSRIRTEHFPLTLESARPSHTSQYLCASSELDQETQYFGPGTRLLVL.

In the case of this clonotype: A much larger clone differs from this one at a single base, so this may be a read error. The chain couples TRBV20-1 to TRBJ2-5; no clear D gene. The DNA end is a closer match to TRBJ2-7, so the J assignment may be wrong. CDR1 is DFQATT and CDR2 is SNEGSKA in the germline V gene (reference sequence). The CDR3 extends over 11 amino acids. The CDR3 DNA sequence: TGCAGGGCTAGAGATATCGACGAGCAGTACTTC. Amino acid sequence: CRARDIDEQYF.

This clonotype turned up a few times. V gene TRBV18 combines with J gene TRBJ2-1; tentatively, D is TRBD1 (5 bases). Trimming cost V 2 bases and J 2 bases, with 10 bases left between them. Germline CDR1 and CDR2: KGHSH and LQKENI. The CDR3 is 15 amino acids. The CDR3 nucleotides are TGTGCCAGCTCACCAGGCGCAGGGACCTACAATGAGCAGTTCTTC. Amino acids: CASSPGAGTYNEQFF.

The gene calls are TRBV25-1 and TRBJ2-1, with 8 bases lining up with TRBD2. J was trimmed by 5 bases and V by 9 bases; bases with no gene match: 6. The CDR3 is made up of 13 amino acids. Germline-derived CDR1 and CDR2 are MGHDK and SYGVNS. CDR3 loop: CASTSGSDNEQFF. The CDR3 DNA sequence: TGTGCCAGTACCAGCGGGAGCGACAATGAGCAGTTCTTC.

The chain joins TRBV7-2 to TRBJ2-3; D remains unclear. The CDR3 covers 13 residues. CDR1 is SGHTA, CDR2 FQGNSA, per germline. With 3 bases removed from V and 7 bases from J, the gap between germline ends came to 11 bases. The CDR3 protein is CASSFAPTNTQYF. DNA of the CDR3: TGTGCCAGCAGCTTCGCACCTACTAATACGCAGTATTTT.

This clonotype has more than one count but fewer than ten. The chain employs TRBV12-3 or TRBV12-4 and TRBJ1-5; D is uncertain. V was shortened by 1 base and J by 2 bases, with 6 bases between the two germline ends. This CDR3 has 14 amino acids. DNA of the CDR3: TGTGCCAGCAGTTTAGAAAGTGGCAATCAGCCCCAGCATTTT. This translates into CASSLESGNQPQHF.

The rearrangement joins TRBV29-1 to TRBJ1-1; perhaps TRBD1 as D (6 bases). Trimming shortened V by 5 bases and J by 2 bases, and 18 bases separated the two germline ends. The CDR3 spans 15 residues. CDR1 SQVTM and CDR2 ANQGSEA come from the germline V gene. The CDR3 is CSVRGAGEGNTEAFF. CDR3 sequence (DNA): TGCAGCGTTCGGGGGGCAGGGGAAGGAAACACTGAAGCTTTCTTT.

V is TRBV20-1 and J is TRBJ2-1; D is undetermined. Germline CDR1 DFQATT, CDR2 SNEGSKA (reference sequence). Trimming took 6 bases from V and 6 from J, leaving 27 bases between them. This CDR3 comprises 17 residues. The chain's CDR3 is CSASVGKGVLLGNEQFF. CDR3 nucleotides: TGCAGTGCCTCGGTGGGGAAGGGCGTTTTGTTGGGCAATGAGCAGTTCTTC.

The sample holds a few counts of this clonotype. The chain links TRBV2 to TRBJ2-5; D gene uncertain. From germline, CDR1 is SNHLY and CDR2 FYNNEI. The CDR3 totals 14 residues. V lost 3 bases to trimming and J lost 5 bases, with 13 bases between them. The CDR3 is CASSEVLYRETQYF. The CDR3 DNA sequence: TGTGCCAGCAGTGAGGTCCTGTACCGGGAGACCCAGTACTTC. Complete variable domain (other parts from reference TRBV2 and TRBJ2-5): EPEVTQTPSHQVTQMGQEVILRCVPISNHLYFYWYRQILGQKVEFLVSFYNNEISEKSEIFDDQFSVERPDGSNFTLKIRSTKLEDSAMYFCASSEVLYRETQYFGPGTRLLVL.

In this sample, this clonotype turned up a few times. The V gene is TRBV5-4, the J gene TRBJ2-7; the D gene is possibly TRBD1 (5 bases). Gene TRBJ2-5 matches the end of the DNA better, so the J call may be wrong. CDR1 and CDR2 (germline): SGHNT, YYREEE (reference sequence). The CDR3 length is 16 residues. CDR3 nucleotides: TGTGCCAGCAGCTTCCCCTCCCCCTCAGGGAAGGAGACCCAGTACTTC. The encoded protein is CASSFPSPSGKETQYF.

The chain combines TRBV20-1 with TRBJ2-1, with 9 bases identical to TRBD2. Trimming cost V 4 bases and J 2 bases; bases outside gene matches: 6. The CDR3 is 15 amino acids. CDR1 is DFQATT, CDR2 SNEGSKA, per germline (reference sequence). CDR3 sequence (DNA): TGCAGTGCTATTAGCGGGAGAGATCCCTACAATGAGCAGTTCTTC. It translates to CSAISGRDPYNEQFF.

This clonotype was recorded a few times. The genes are TRBV6-2 or TRBV6-3 and TRBJ2-7; 15 nucleotides align to TRBD2. This CDR3 has 18 residues. Germline V gives CDR1 MNHEY, CDR2 SVGEGT. J gave up 5 bases and V 6 bases, and 14 bases lay outside the gene matches. CDR3 sequence reads: CASSRNPGLAGGSHEQYF. Written as DNA, the CDR3 is TGTGCCAGCAGCCGGAATCCGGGACTAGCGGGAGGATCCCACGAGCAGTACTTC.

The chain joins TRBV3-1 to TRBJ2-7; the match to TRBD1 covers 12 bases. V trimming: 3 bases; J trimming: 7 bases; junction bases outside the gene matches: 7. Germline CDR1 reads LGHDT; CDR2 reads YNNKEL (reference sequence). The CDR3 spans 15 residues. CDR3 sequence (DNA): TGTGCCAGCAGCCACCGGGACAGGGGGCATTGGGAGCAGTACTTC. Translation gives CASSHRDRGHWEQYF.

This clonotype was detected many times. This sequence joins TRBV12-3 or TRBV12-4 and TRBJ2-1, with D maybe TRBD2 (6 bases). V was trimmed by 5 bases and J by 0 bases, leaving 11 bases between them. This CDR3 spans 15 amino acids. CDR3 region: CASSPRLVSYNEQFF. CDR3 in DNA: TGTGCCAGCAGTCCACGACTAGTCTCCTACAATGAGCAGTTCTTC.

The V gene is TRBV6-1, the J gene TRBJ2-1, with 11 bases that match TRBD2. The CDR3 has 15 amino acids. The ends lost 4 bases at V and 5 bases at J; junction bases unmatched: 4. In germline, CDR1 is MNHNS, CDR2 SASEGT. DNA of the CDR3: TGTGCCAGCAGTGCGGGACTAGCGGCCGACAATGAGCAGTTCTTC. This encodes CASSAGLAADNEQFF.

The rearrangement uses TRBV7-2 and TRBJ2-3, with a tentative D call TRBD2 (5 bases). Germline loops: CDR1 SGHTA, CDR2 FQGNSA. The V end lost 4 bases, the J end lost 1 base, and 12 bases lay between the germline ends. This CDR3 is built from 15 residues. CDR3 DNA sequence: TGTGCCAGCAGCTCCCAAGCGGAGCGCACAGATACGCAGTATTTT. As protein: CASSSQAERTDTQYF.

This chain links TRBV3-1 with TRBJ2-1; TRBD2 matches at 7 bases. Unmatched junction bases numbered 4, after V lost 1 base and J lost 4 bases. Germline V gene data show CDR1 as LGHDT and CDR2 as YNNKEL (reference sequence). The CDR3 spans 15 residues. This chain's CDR3 is CASSQGPSGYNEQFF. Here the CDR3 DNA reads TGTGCCAGCAGCCAAGGTCCTAGCGGATACAATGAGCAGTTCTTC.

Here the CDR3 reads CASSPPTEPQETQFF. CDR3 nucleotides: TGTGCCAGCAGTCCACCGACAGAACCCCAAGAGACCCAGTTCTTC. V and J are TRBV28 and TRBJ2-1; D may be TRBD1 (5 bases). The CDR3 consists of 15 residues. Germline CDR1 MDHEN, CDR2 SYDVKM. V was pared by 5 bases and J by 13 bases, with 24 bases between. Filled out from reference TRBV28 and TRBJ2-1, the complete variable domain reads DVKVTQSSRYLVKRTGEKVFLECVQDMDHENMFWYRQDPGLGLRLIYFSYDVKMKEKGDIPEGYSVSREKKERFSLILESASTNQTSMYLCASSPPTEPQETQFFGPGTRLTVL.

The chain has TRBV29-1 and TRBJ1-2; D ambiguous. CDR1 and CDR2 (germline): SQVTM, ANQGSEA. V lost 7 bases and J 4 bases, leaving 16 bases between the germline ends. The CDR3 covers 13 residues. CDR3 nucleotide sequence: TGCAGCGCCCCCCTCATAAACCGCTATGGCTACACCTTC. It yields the protein CSAPLINRYGYTF.

The chain couples TRBV29-1 to TRBJ2-3; 8 positions agree with TRBD1. Germline V CDR1 and CDR2: SQVTM, ANQGSEA. The junction had 7 bases not matched to a gene; V was cut back by 2 bases and J by 3 bases. The CDR3 has 15 residues. Here the CDR3 reads CSVESQGAATDTQYF. The CDR3 region has the DNA TGCAGCGTTGAATCTCAGGGGGCTGCGACAGATACGCAGTATTTT.